These 30 T cell receptor beta chains were sequenced from one sample in a study of T cell responses to AZD1222 COVID-19 vaccine. Data came from immunoSEQ multiplex PCR; TCRdb stores just in-frame clones and leaves some out. The sample records 130,000 or so clones, roughly 93% being singletons. The specimen was peripheral blood, collected on day 0 of AZD1222 vaccination. These receptors were taken from an adult in good health.

The chain has TRBV4-1 and TRBJ1-4; D might be TRBD1 (5 bases). With 4 bases removed from V and 0 bases from J, the gap between germline ends came to 9 bases. The CDR3 totals 15 residues. Germline V CDR1 and CDR2: MGHRA, YSYEKL. Here the CDR3 reads CASSLTGATNEKLFF. Written as DNA, the CDR3 is TGCGCCAGCAGCCTCACAGGTGCAACTAATGAAAAACTGTTTTTT.

The chain carries TRBV7-6 and TRBJ2-2; the D call may be TRBD1 or TRBD2 (6 bases each). V was cut by 1 base and J by 2 bases, with 8 bases left in between. This CDR3 spans 15 amino acids. Germline-derived CDR1 and CDR2 are SGHVS and FNYEAQ. CDR3 region: CASSLEGGNTGELFF. Here the CDR3 DNA reads TGTGCCAGCAGCTTAGAGGGGGGTAACACCGGGGAGCTGTTTTTT.

This rearrangement joins TRBV18 to TRBJ2-7; TRBD1 or TRBD2 may be the D gene (6 bases each). This CDR3 region has 16 residues. Trimming removed 2 bases at V and 1 base at J, with 15 bases between. CDR1 and CDR2 (germline): KGHSH, LQKENI. The CDR3 coding sequence is TGTGCCAGCTCACCAATAGGAGGGGGTGGTTCCTACGAGCAGTACTTC. Protein: CASSPIGGGGSYEQYF.

The table lists this clone with a count of one. The chain uses TRBV5-1 and TRBJ1-6; TRBD1 aligns across 8 bases. The ends lost 4 bases at V and 7 bases at J; junction bases unmatched: 4. The CDR3 consists of 14 residues. CDR1 SGHRS and CDR2 YFSETQ come from the germline V gene. The CDR3: CASSIQGENSPLHF. The DNA of the CDR3 is TGCGCCAGCAGCATACAGGGGGAGAATTCACCCCTCCACTTT.

V and J are TRBV18 and TRBJ1-4; D gene unclear. CDR3 length equals 13 residues. Germline loops: CDR1 KGHSH, CDR2 LQKENI. The V end was cut by 8 bases, the J end by 0 bases, with 7 bases between. CDR3 amino acids: CASEDATNEKLFF. CDR3 nucleotides: TGTGCCAGCGAGGATGCAACTAATGAAAAACTGTTTTTT.

The CDR3 sequence is CASSSPGRSAYGYTF. The CDR3 DNA follows: TGTGCCAGCAGTTCTCCGGGACGATCGGCCTATGGCTACACCTTC. V gene TRBV6-5 combines with J gene TRBJ1-2, with a possible D match to TRBD1 (5 bases). The CDR3 has 15 residues. With 4 bases removed from V and 4 bases from J, the gap between germline ends came to 16 bases. Germline CDR1 is MNHEY and CDR2 is SVGAGI.

The rearrangement links TRBV4-2 to TRBJ2-7; D may correspond to TRBD1 or TRBD2 (6 bases each). Germline CDR1 LGHNA, CDR2 YNFKEQ. The CDR3 totals 18 residues. Trimming cost V 0 bases and J 2 bases, with 20 bases left between them. The DNA for the CDR3 is TGTGCCAGCAGCCAAGAAATCAGGGGAGGCACGTCTACCTACGAGCAGTACTTC. Encoded protein: CASSQEIRGGTSTYEQYF.

CDR3 loop: CASSLGAGVPYEQYF. In DNA, the CDR3 is TGTGCCAGCAGCTTGGGCGCAGGAGTTCCCTACGAGCAGTACTTC. The chain is built from TRBV5-4 and TRBJ2-7; no firm D call. Germline V gene sequence: CDR1 SGHNT, CDR2 YYREEE (reference sequence). The V and J ends lost 0 bases and 2 bases respectively, with 12 bases between them. The CDR3 extends over 15 amino acids.

The CDR3 DNA reads TGTGCCAGCAGGGGAGGTAATTCTGCCCTCTATGGCTACACCTTC. Translation gives CASRGGNSALYGYTF. The chain recombines TRBV2 with TRBJ1-2, with D unclear. This CDR3 is built from 15 residues. Germline assignment: CDR1 SNHLY and CDR2 FYNNEI. With 6 bases removed from V and 4 bases from J, the gap between germline ends came to 18 bases.

The chain carries TRBV6-2 or TRBV6-3 and TRBJ1-1; D is undetermined. The CDR3 loop spans 15 amino acids. The V end was cut by 2 bases, the J end by 10 bases, with 20 bases between. The germline V gene encodes CDR1 MNHEY and CDR2 SVGEGT. The CDR3 sequence: CASSYGVRDLWRAFF. The CDR3 bases are TGTGCCAGCAGTTACGGAGTTCGAGACCTTTGGAGAGCTTTCTTT.

The chain carries TRBV10-3 and TRBJ2-2, with 14 bases matching TRBD2. CDR1 ENHRY and CDR2 SYGVKD come from the germline V gene. This CDR3 has 16 residues. The V segment lost 11 bases and the J segment 5 bases; nucleotides outside the gene matches: 10. Here the CDR3 reads CAVQGLAGAGTGELFF. The CDR3 DNA sequence: TGTGCCGTCCAGGGACTAGCGGGAGCGGGTACCGGGGAGCTGTTTTTT.

This clone was seen a single time. V and J are TRBV5-4 and TRBJ2-5; D is unclear. This CDR3 region has 12 residues. V was pared by 0 bases and J by 4 bases, with 4 bases between. Looked up from germline, CDR1 is SGHNT and CDR2 is YYREEE (reference sequence). The CDR3 DNA reads TGTGCCAGCAGCTTGGTGGGAGAGACCCAGTACTTC. Its protein is CASSLVGETQYF.

V is TRBV27 and J is TRBJ2-1, with TRBD2 identical over 14 bases. CDR1 is MNHEY, CDR2 SMNVEV, per germline (reference sequence). With 4 bases clipped from V and 10 bases from J, the junction kept 9 bases outside the gene matches. This CDR3 has 16 residues. The CDR3 nucleotides are TGTGCCAGCAGTTCCTCCGGGACTAGCGGGAGTGGAGAGCAGTTCTTC. It translates to CASSSSGTSGSGEQFF.

The rearrangement joins TRBV5-6 to TRBJ2-1; 7 bases map to TRBD2. V shed 6 bases, J shed 4 bases, and the junction held 10 bases outside the gene matches. In germline, CDR1 is SGHDT, CDR2 YYEEEE. CDR3 length: 15 residues. The CDR3 protein is CASTLGAGVYNEQFF. CDR3 coding DNA: TGTGCCAGCACCCTTGGGGCGGGGGTATACAATGAGCAGTTCTTC.

The J gene is TRBJ2-1, the V gene TRBV6-2 or TRBV6-3, with 10 bases fitting TRBD2. The germline V gene encodes CDR1 MNHEY and CDR2 SVGEGT. V gave up 5 bases and J gave up 4 bases; unmatched junction bases: 14. The CDR3 loop spans 18 amino acids. CDR3 DNA: TGTGCCAGCAGTCAGACCCCTAGCGGGAGACCGACTTACAATGAGCAGTTCTTC. It encodes CASSQTPSGRPTYNEQFF.

The chain has TRBV5-1 and TRBJ2-1; TRBD1 aligns across 12 bases. Germline CDR1 reads SGHRS; CDR2 reads YFSETQ. CDR3 length: 15 residues. J was trimmed by 5 bases and V by 2 bases; bases with no gene match: 2. The CDR3 sequence is CASSFGTGGHNEQFF. DNA of the CDR3: TGCGCCAGCAGCTTCGGGACAGGGGGCCACAATGAGCAGTTCTTC.

This chain connects TRBV7-8 to TRBJ2-2; 7 nucleotides match TRBD1. Germline lookup yields CDR1 SGHVS and CDR2 FQNEAQ. This CDR3 contains 14 residues. V lost 5 bases and J lost 1; bases outside the gene matches: 1. This chain's CDR3 is CASSGDRNTGELFF. In nucleotides, the CDR3 is TGTGCCAGCAGCGGGGACAGGAACACCGGGGAGCTGTTTTTT.

V is TRBV10-3 and J is TRBJ2-3; D is tentatively TRBD1 or TRBD2 (5 bases each). Trimming stripped 4 bases from V and 2 bases from J, with 10 bases between. CDR1 ENHRY and CDR2 SYGVKD come from the germline V gene. The CDR3 runs to 14 residues. Written as DNA, the CDR3 is TGTGCCATCAGTGGGGGACGGATCACAGATACGCAGTATTTT. It yields the protein CAISGGRITDTQYF.

CDR3 loop: CASSQRREQYF. CDR3 nucleotides: TGTGCCAGCAGTCAGCGTAGAGAGCAGTACTTC. This chain links TRBV28 with TRBJ2-7; no reliable D call. Germline-derived CDR1 and CDR2 are MDHEN and SYDVKM. The CDR3 is 11 amino acids. The germline V and J ends were trimmed by 5 bases and 7 bases, with 9 bases remaining between them.

This chain links TRBV25-1 with TRBJ1-1; 8 positions match TRBD1. Germline CDR1 MGHDK, CDR2 SYGVNS. The CDR3 consists of 14 residues. The V gene end was trimmed by 4 bases and the J gene end by 5 bases; junction bases not matched to a gene: 6. CDR3 loop: CASSVLQGATEAFF. The CDR3 nucleotides are TGTGCCAGCAGTGTCTTGCAGGGGGCGACTGAAGCTTTCTTT.

The sample holds a few counts of this clone. The chain employs TRBV6-2 or TRBV6-3 and TRBJ2-7; TRBD1 or TRBD2 may be the D gene (5 bases each). Germline V gene data show CDR1 as MNHEY and CDR2 as SVGEGT. Trimming left V 3 bases short and J 2 bases short, with 11 bases between. The CDR3 loop spans 14 amino acids. The CDR3 bases are TGTGCCAGCAGTTATTTCCGAGGGGCCTACGAGCAGTACTTC. This sequence encodes CASSYFRGAYEQYF.

The chain has TRBV28 and TRBJ1-5; no firm D call. The CDR3 consists of 11 residues. From germline, CDR1 is MDHEN and CDR2 SYDVKM. The V gene lost 5 bases and the J gene lost 3 bases, with 2 bases spanning the gap. In nucleotides, the CDR3 is TGTGCCAGCAGTAACAATCAGCCCCAGCATTTT. Its protein is CASSNNQPQHF.

The V and J genes are TRBV4-3 and TRBJ1-4; unclear D gene. The CDR3 has 15 residues. Trimming shortened V by 1 base and J by 4 bases, and 10 bases separated the two germline ends. Per the germline V gene, CDR1 is LGHNA and CDR2 is YSLEER. In DNA, the CDR3 is TGCGCCAGCAGCCAAGGTCACCAGTTTAATGAAAAACTGTTTTTT. Its translation: CASSQGHQFNEKLFF.

This chain uses TRBV11-2 with TRBJ1-2, with 8 nucleotides matching TRBD1. The germline V gene has CDR1 SGHAT and CDR2 FQNNGV. The junction had 1 base not matched to a gene; V was cut back by 2 bases and J by 2 bases. The CDR3 runs to 14 residues. The CDR3 region has the DNA TGTGCCAGCAGCTTACGGACAGGGAACTATGGCTACACCTTC. Translating it yields CASSLRTGNYGYTF.

The chain uses TRBV9 and TRBJ2-2; a possible D gene is TRBD2 (6 bases). The germline V and J ends were trimmed by 0 bases and 5 bases, with 14 bases remaining between them. The CDR3 is made up of 16 amino acids. Germline CDR1 and CDR2: SGDLS and YYNGEE. CDR3 sequence reads: CASSVATGVGTGELFF. CDR3 DNA: TGTGCCAGCAGCGTAGCTACGGGGGTCGGGACCGGGGAGCTGTTTTTT.

The chain combines TRBV4-3 with TRBJ1-2, with D perhaps matching TRBD1 (6 bases). Germline-derived CDR1 and CDR2 are LGHNA and YSLEER. Deletions cut 4 bases from V and 4 bases from J, with 22 bases between. This CDR3 has 17 amino acids. Here the CDR3 reads CASSRFRTEPSIYGYTF. CDR3 bases: TGCGCCAGCAGCCGTTTTCGGACAGAACCCTCCATCTATGGCTACACCTTC.

This sequence joins TRBV28 and TRBJ1-2, with 9 bases lining up with TRBD1. Germline V CDR1 and CDR2: MDHEN, SYDVKM. CDR3 length: 17 amino acids. Trimming took 1 base from V and 4 from J; bases not matched to a gene: 10. The CDR3 here is CASSLFGQGPLGYGYTF. DNA for the CDR3: TGTGCCAGCAGTTTATTTGGACAGGGGCCGCTCGGCTATGGCTACACCTTC.

In its sample, this clone was seen once. This rearrangement joins TRBV3-1 (or the pseudogene TRBV3-2) to TRBJ2-5, with a tentative D call TRBD1 (6 bases). From germline, CDR1 is LGHDT and CDR2 YNNKEL (reference sequence). The V and J ends lost 3 bases and 2 bases respectively, with 13 bases between them. This CDR3 comprises 15 residues. The CDR3, as DNA: TGTGCCAGCAGCCAGCTTACAGGGTGGCAAGAGACCCAGTACTTC. Its translation: CASSQLTGWQETQYF.

The chain recombines TRBV5-8 with TRBJ2-3; 7 bases match TRBD2. CDR1 SGHTS and CDR2 YDEGEE come from the germline V gene. This CDR3 contains 18 residues. Trimming cost V 3 bases and J 1 base; bases outside gene matches: 14. This chain's CDR3 is CASSSVPIAGERTDTQYF. The CDR3 DNA is TGTGCCAGCAGCTCGGTACCAATAGCGGGTGAACGCACAGATACGCAGTATTTT.

The chain uses TRBV6-1 and TRBJ1-5; D ambiguous. Trimming stripped 3 bases from V and 0 bases from J, with 15 bases between. The CDR3 is 17 amino acids. Germline V lookup: CDR1 MNHNS, CDR2 SASEGT. CDR3 loop: CASSELPGAYSNQPQHF. The CDR3 bases are TGTGCCAGCAGTGAGCTACCGGGAGCCTATAGCAATCAGCCCCAGCATTTT.